Presented here are 18 T cell receptor beta chains from one specimen sequenced in a study of identical twins. TCRdb ran MiXCR on the 5' RACE reads and lists one entry per CDR3 protein. In the table there are 1.5 million or so distinct CDR3 sequences, around a third of which are singletons. The specimen was cord blood. These receptor sequences come from a newborn girl in good health.

The chain is built from TRBV6-5 and TRBJ2-5, with D perhaps matching TRBD1 or TRBD2 (5 bases each). The J call is doubtful: the DNA matches TRBJ2-4 better. This CDR3 contains 14 residues. Germline CDR1 MNHEY, CDR2 SVGAGI. In DNA, the CDR3 is TGTGCCAGCAGTGGCCGCAGGGCGGGAAACATTCAGTACTTC. Encoded protein: CASSGRRAGNIQYF.

The genes are TRBV14 and TRBJ1-2; D unclear. CDR1 SGHDN and CDR2 FVKESK come from the germline V gene. The CDR3 runs 13 residues. V gave up 1 base and J gave up 7 bases, with 10 bases separating them. The CDR3 DNA reads as TGTGCCAGCAGCCAAGGGAGGGTACGTGGCTACACCTTC. Protein product: CASSQGRVRGYTF.

This clonotype has more than one count but fewer than ten. DNA of the CDR3: TGTGCCAGCAGCCCCGGCGGGACTACTAATTCACCCCTCCACTTT. This encodes CASSPGGTTNSPLHF. The chain uses TRBV9 and TRBJ1-6; possibly TRBD1 for D (5 bases). The V gene lost 4 bases and the J gene lost 6 bases, with 14 bases spanning the gap. CDR3 size: 15 residues. Germline lookup yields CDR1 SGDLS and CDR2 YYNGEE.

This clonotype was picked up a small number of times. The chain combines TRBV28 with TRBJ2-1, with TRBD1 matching 9 bases. Germline V gene lookup returns CDR1 MDHEN and CDR2 SYDVKM. CDR3 length: 17 amino acids. V lost 3 bases to trimming and J lost 6 bases; unmatched junction nucleotides: 12. The CDR3 DNA is TGTGCCAGCAGTTTTTCCCCCGGGACAGGGCATCTCAATGAGCAGTTCTTC. Translation gives CASSFSPGTGHLNEQFF.

This clonotype appeared a few times. The CDR3: CATSDLAGDSYNEQFF. CDR3 coding DNA: TGTGCCACCAGTGATCTAGCGGGAGACTCCTACAATGAGCAGTTCTTC. This sequence joins TRBV24-1 and TRBJ2-1, with TRBD2 identical over 10 bases. The CDR3 contains 16 residues. Unmatched junction bases numbered 1, after V lost 3 bases and J lost 0 bases. CDR1 and CDR2 from the germline V gene are KGHDR and SFDVKD.

The CDR3 DNA reads TGCGCCAGCAGCATGGGACTAGCGGGGGGCGACGAGCAGTACTTC. Translation gives CASSMGLAGGDEQYF. The gene calls are TRBV5-1 and TRBJ2-7; 15 nucleotides match TRBD2. The germline V gene encodes CDR1 SGHRS and CDR2 YFSETQ. The J segment lost 5 bases and the V segment lost 4 bases, leaving 4 bases of the junction unmatched. This CDR3 spans 15 amino acids.

The rearrangement uses TRBV20-1 and TRBJ1-5; the match to TRBD1 covers 7 bases. Germline values: CDR1 DFQATT, CDR2 SNEGSKA (reference sequence). Unmatched junction bases numbered 8, after V lost 6 bases and J lost 0 bases. The length of the CDR3 is 15 residues. CDR3 sequence (DNA): TGCAGTGCCGATCGGGACAGCTATAGCAATCAGCCCCAGCATTTT. Protein sequence: CSADRDSYSNQPQHF.

CDR3 loop: CASSFGRDAHQPQHF. CDR3 nucleotides: TGTGCCAGCAGTTTTGGTCGGGACGCCCATCAGCCCCAGCATTTT. The chain couples TRBV12-3 or TRBV12-4 to TRBJ1-5, with D perhaps matching TRBD1 (5 bases). The CDR3 consists of 15 residues. Trimming shortened V by 3 bases and J by 5 bases, and 14 bases separated the two germline ends.

This chain connects TRBV7-8 to TRBJ2-1; 10 bases agree with TRBD2. Germline V CDR1 and CDR2: SGHVS, FQNEAQ. V lost 1 base, J lost 5 bases, and 8 bases stayed unmatched. This CDR3 has 17 residues. CDR3 nucleotides: TGTGCCAGCAGCTTAGTGTCTAGCGGGGGCTATAACAATGAGCAGTTCTTC. Translation: CASSLVSSGGYNNEQFF.

CDR3 protein: CAISEGTGGYTF. In nucleotides, the CDR3 is TGTGCCATCAGTGAGGGGACAGGGGGCTACACCTTC. The chain combines TRBV10-3 with TRBJ1-2; 9 bases fit TRBD1. The V gene end was trimmed by 2 bases and the J gene end by 8 bases; junction bases not matched to a gene: 0. Germline values: CDR1 ENHRY, CDR2 SYGVKD. The CDR3 is 12 amino acids.

The CDR3 reads CASSSPPISEQYF. The CDR3 DNA follows: TGCGCCAGCAGCTCCCCCCCCATCTCCGAGCAGTACTTC. V and J are TRBV5-1 and TRBJ2-7; D is uncertain. The CDR3 loop spans 13 amino acids. The V end lost 3 bases, the J end lost 6 bases, and 13 bases lay between the germline ends. Germline CDR1 is SGHRS and CDR2 is YFSETQ.

The rearrangement joins TRBV29-1 to TRBJ2-1, with D possibly TRBD1 on 5 matching bases. Germline CDR1 is SQVTM and CDR2 is ANQGSEA. There are 11 residues in the CDR3. Trimming left V 6 bases short and J 10 bases short, with 13 bases between. CDR3 region: CSVYQGYEQFF. Written as DNA, the CDR3 is TGCAGCGTGTATCAGGGCTACGAGCAGTTCTTC.

The rearrangement joins TRBV20-1 to TRBJ1-5; 8 nucleotides match TRBD1. CDR1 DFQATT and CDR2 SNEGSKA come from the germline V gene (reference sequence). There are 14 residues in the CDR3. J lost 1 base, V lost 5 bases, and 4 bases had no gene match. The CDR3: CSAEDRESNQPQHF. CDR3 nucleotide sequence: TGCAGTGCTGAGGACAGGGAGAGCAATCAGCCCCAGCATTTT.

V usage is TRBV25-1 and J usage is TRBJ2-3; D remains unclear. The V gene lost 2 bases and the J gene lost 4 bases, with 13 bases spanning the gap. Germline assignment: CDR1 MGHDK and CDR2 SYGVNS. The CDR3 sequence is 15 residues long. CDR3 DNA: TGTGCCAGCAGTGAAAGTAGGAGTTTGGCAGATACGCAGTATTTT. This codes for CASSESRSLADTQYF.

This clonotype was observed a few times. The chain is built from TRBV6-2 or TRBV6-3 and TRBJ2-7, with D tentatively TRBD1 or TRBD2 (6 bases each). The germline V gene has CDR1 MNHEY and CDR2 SVGEGT. The CDR3 loop spans 14 amino acids. Between the trimmed V and J ends, which lost 7 bases and 2 bases, there was a span of 15 bases. The CDR3 loop is CASNWRGAAYEQYF. As DNA, the CDR3 is TGTGCCAGCAATTGGAGGGGGGCCGCCTACGAGCAGTACTTC.

A few counts support this clonotype. J is TRBJ2-7 and V is TRBV6-2 or TRBV6-3; 7 bases map to TRBD1. Trimming took 10 bases from V and 4 from J; bases not matched to a gene: 10. CDR3 length: 13 residues. CDR1 and CDR2 from the germline V gene are MNHEY and SVGEGT. Here the CDR3 DNA reads TGTGCCACTCCCGGACAGGAATATTACGAGCAGTACTTC. Translating gives CATPGQEYYEQYF.

In its sample, this clonotype was seen a few times. The chain uses TRBV3-1 and TRBJ2-1; D is ambiguous. Germline lookup yields CDR1 LGHDT and CDR2 YNNKEL (reference sequence). The length of the CDR3 is 12 residues. With 1 base removed from V and 12 bases from J, the gap between germline ends came to 10 bases. CDR3 region: CASSQGDWGQFF. The CDR3 DNA is TGTGCCAGCAGCCAAGGGGATTGGGGGCAGTTCTTC.

This clonotype was observed a handful of times. The chain recombines TRBV28 with TRBJ1-5; D unclear. Germline values: CDR1 MDHEN, CDR2 SYDVKM. This CDR3 contains 15 residues. Trimming cost V 5 bases and J 2 bases, with 13 bases left between them. The CDR3 region is CASSPENEGNQPQHF. As DNA, the CDR3 is TGTGCCAGCAGTCCCGAGAACGAGGGCAATCAGCCCCAGCATTTT.